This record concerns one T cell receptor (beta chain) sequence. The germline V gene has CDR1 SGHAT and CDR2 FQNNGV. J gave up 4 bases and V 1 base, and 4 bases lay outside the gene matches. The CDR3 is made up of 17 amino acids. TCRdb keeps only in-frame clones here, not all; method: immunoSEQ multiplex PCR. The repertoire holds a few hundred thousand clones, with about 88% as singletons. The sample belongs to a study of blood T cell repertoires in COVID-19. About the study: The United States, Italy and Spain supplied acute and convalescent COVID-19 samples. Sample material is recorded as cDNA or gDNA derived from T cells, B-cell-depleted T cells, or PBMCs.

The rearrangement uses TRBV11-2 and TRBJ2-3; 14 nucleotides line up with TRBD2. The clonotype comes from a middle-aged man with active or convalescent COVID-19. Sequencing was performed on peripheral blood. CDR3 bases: TGTGCCAGCAGCTTAGGACTAGCGGGGGGGCAGGCAGATACGCAGTATTTT. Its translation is CASSLGLAGGQADTQYF. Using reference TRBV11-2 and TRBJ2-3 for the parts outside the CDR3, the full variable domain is EAGVAQSPRYKIIEKRQSVAFWCNPISGHATLYWYQQILGQGPKLLIQFQNNGVVDDSQLPKDRFSAERLKGVDSTLKIQPAKLEDSAVYLCASSLGLAGGQADTQYFGPGTRLTVL.